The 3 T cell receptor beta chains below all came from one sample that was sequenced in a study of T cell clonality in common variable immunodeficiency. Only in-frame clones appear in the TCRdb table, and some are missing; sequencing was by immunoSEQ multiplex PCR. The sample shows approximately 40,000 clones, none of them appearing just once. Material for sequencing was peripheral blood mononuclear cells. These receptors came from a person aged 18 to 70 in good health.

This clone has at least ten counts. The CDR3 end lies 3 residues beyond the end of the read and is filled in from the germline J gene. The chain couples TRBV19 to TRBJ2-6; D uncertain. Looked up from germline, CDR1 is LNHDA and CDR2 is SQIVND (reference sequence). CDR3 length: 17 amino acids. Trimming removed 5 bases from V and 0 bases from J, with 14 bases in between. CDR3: CASSDRRASSGANVLTF. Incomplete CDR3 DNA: TGTGCCAGTAGTGACCGGCGAGCGAGCTCTGGGGCCAACGTC.

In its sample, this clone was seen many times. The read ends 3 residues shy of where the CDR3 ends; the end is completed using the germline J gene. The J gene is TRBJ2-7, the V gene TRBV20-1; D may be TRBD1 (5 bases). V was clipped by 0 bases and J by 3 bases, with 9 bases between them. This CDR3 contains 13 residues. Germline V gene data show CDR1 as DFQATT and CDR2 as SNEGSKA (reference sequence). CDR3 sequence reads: CSARDQGYYEQYF. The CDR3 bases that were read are TGCAGTGCTAGAGATCAGGGTTACTACGAG.

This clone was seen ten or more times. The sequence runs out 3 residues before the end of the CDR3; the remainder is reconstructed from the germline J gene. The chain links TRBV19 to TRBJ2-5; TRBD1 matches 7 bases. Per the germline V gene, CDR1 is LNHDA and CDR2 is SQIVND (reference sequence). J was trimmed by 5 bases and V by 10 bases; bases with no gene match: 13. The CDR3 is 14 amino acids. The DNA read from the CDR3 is TGTGCCACAAGGGGGCGAGGAAAAAGGGAGACC. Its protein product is CATRGRGKRET. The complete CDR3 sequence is CATRGRGKRETQYF.